Reported below is one T cell receptor beta chain. This clonotype was detected only a few times. The antigen it binds to is not known. Per-base quality was not reported, and no clone a single base away is much larger than it. This record comes from a study of T cells in Graves' hyperthyroidism and ophthalmopathy (dated 2019 in TCRdb). In the study overall: Peripheral blood was sampled at the time of initial diagnosis, prior to any treatment. The roughly 90 discovery patients were divided at random into training and test sets in a 7:3 ratio. The paper describes TCR Vbeta CDR3 sequencing of around 130 peripheral blood samples, made up of approximately 40 ophthalmopathy patients, some 80 hyperthyroidism patients and around 17 progressor patients. An independent validation cohort of 18 to 20 hyperthyroidism patients and 17 patients who later progressed to ophthalmopathy tested prospective prediction of ophthalmopathy. Following sampling, methimazole starting at 30 mg daily was given to hyperthyroidism patients, and high-dose intravenous methylprednisolone was given to ophthalmopathy patients. To identify distinguishing TCR V-J signatures, a discovery cohort of about 95 patients was used, comprising fewer than 45 with Graves' ophthalmopathy and around 57 with stable Graves' hyperthyroidism. In six Graves' hyperthyroidism patients, the study also compared T-cell repertoires from thyroid tissue with T-cell repertoires from blood. The investigation overall reported the following: A 13 V-J signature model separated ophthalmopathy from stable hyperthyroidism, with 87.88% sensitivity and 81% to 83% specificity in cross-validation and 80%/75% in testing. In validation, the model predicted progression to ophthalmopathy with 55% to 71% sensitivity and roughly 72% specificity, a median of about 6.7 months before onset. Most expanded thyroid clonotypes (frequency above 0.001) were also found in blood, which suggests that blood repertoires may mirror thyroid immune responses. Sample size was not statistically predetermined, and blinding of investigators to group allocation was not performed.

From cysteine to phenylalanine, the CDR3 is 15 amino acids long. Solely the CDR3 DNA is kept, with 45 bases framed from the first base. The germline V gene encodes CDR1 SGHKS and CDR2 YYEKEE (reference sequence). The V end gives up 4 bases and the J end 4 bases, leaving 9 bases in the junction not matched to a gene. Stable Graves' hyperthyroidism was defined as the absence of progression to ophthalmopathy over 18 months of follow-up. The hyperthyroidism patients were between 18 and 65 years old and newly diagnosed, with a disease duration of less than 2 months. Exclusion was applied to patients with uncontrolled infections, other autoimmune diseases, pregnancy or lactation. Diagnoses relied on clinical symptoms, serum thyroxine and TRAb, thyroid ultrasound and orbital computed tomography. PBMCs were separated from around 9.1 ml of fresh peripheral blood using Ficoll-Paque density gradient centrifugation. Total RNA was extracted using Trizol reagent, and RNA quality was assessed on an Agilent 2100 Bioanalyzer.

The TCR beta CDR3 regions were amplified from the RNA transcripts. The first round of RT-PCR for the TCR CDR3 was performed with the HTBI primer set and the Qiagen OneStep RT-PCR kit. Libraries were constructed in a second round of multiplex PCR, after which size selection and purification were carried out. Libraries were sequenced paired-end with 100 bp reads on an Illumina HiSeq2000. In the source study's methods: Raw data were processed with SOAPnuke, discarding reads with adapters, uncalled bases, mean Phred below 15, or no exact constant-primer or identifier match. High-quality paired reads were merged with COPE v1.2.5, and unique nucleotide sequences were defined as clonotypes. Clonotypes were aligned to IMGT TRBV, TRBD and TRBJ reference segments using MiTCR v1.1. The analysis included only V-J combinations with a frequency above 0.0001, which together covered 99% to 99.2% of the repertoires. A TCS score was defined as the ratio between F50 (clonal expansion) and ExV (chaos), using BLOSUM62-based TCRdist between CDR3 peptides within each V-J. Welch's t-statistics and random forest reduced fewer than 600 V-J features to some 14, which were used in a naive Bayes classifier (R e1071). Clones were called with MiXCR by TCRdb after fastp trimmed the public reads at Q25, and only in-frame beta chains were retained. Identical CDR3 proteins give one entry, which carries the most common genes and DNA. None of the V and J calls come from the authors' own analysis; TCRdb made them. The sample yields 340,000 or so distinct CDR3 sequences; about 20% were counted once. 45% to 50% of the sample lies in the top ten.

The V and J segments used are TRBV5-5 and TRBJ1-1, with 8 bases in between that match TRBD1. This clonotype was obtained from a woman aged 45-59 years with Graves' hyperthyroidism. What was sequenced was blood. Read as DNA, the sequence is TGTGCCAGCAGCCCCCAACCGACAGGGGCCACTGAAGCTTTCTTT. It specifies CASSPQPTGATEAFF.